This T cell receptor beta chain was observed in a study of glioma-infiltrating T cells after dendritic cell vaccination. Turning to the study itself: Samples are from glioblastoma patients in Phase I and II dendritic cell vaccine trials. Monocyte-derived dendritic cells, cultured about 7 days with IL-4 and GM-CSF, were pulsed with autologous tumor lysate.

Clones were read by immunoSEQ multiplex PCR, and TCRdb kept only the in-frame ones, dropping some. The table includes fewer than 30,000 clones, roughly 86% detected once. Germline CDR1 is LGHNT and CDR2 is FRNRAP. With 4 bases removed from V and 14 bases from J, the gap between germline ends came to 15 bases. The CDR3 has 13 residues. Described time point: after dendritic cell vaccination, including at tumor progression/relapse. This TCR was sampled from a human donor with glioblastoma. This sequence joins TRBV12-5 and TRBJ1-6; no clear D. The sequences come from blood, collected after dendritic cell vaccination. CDR3 sequence: CASGSELGVALHF. For the CDR3, the DNA is TGTGCTAGTGGTTCGGAGCTCGGGGTGGCCCTCCACTTT.